This entry lists 6 T cell receptor beta chains sequenced from one sample in a study of blood T cell repertoires in COVID-19 (TCRdb year 2020). The protocol used for the library was the immunoSEQ multiplex PCR assay. TCRdb took over this immuneACCESS table, retaining in-frame rearrangements with V and J assigned. Such tables are incomplete; in checked studies, under half of the missing clones stem from an unresolved V gene, and the remainder is unexplained. This sample is represented by about 210,000 clones; about four fifths of them were singletons. The top ten clones comprise approximately 12% of the sample. The source material was peripheral blood. The origin of the receptors is a middle-aged woman with acute or convalescent COVID-19.

V gene TRBV7-9 combines with J gene TRBJ1-2; 7 positions agree with TRBD1. Unmatched junction bases numbered 8, after V lost 5 bases and J lost 2 bases. The CDR3 runs 15 residues. Per germline, CDR1 SEHNR and CDR2 FQNEAQ (reference sequence). CDR3 sequence reads: CASSNGQAPNYGYTF. The CDR3, as DNA: TGTGCCAGCAGCAACGGACAGGCCCCAAACTATGGCTACACCTTC.

This clone has more than one count but fewer than ten. The chain combines TRBV7-2 with TRBJ1-4; 8 bases align to TRBD1. The CDR3 spans 15 residues. With V trimmed by 2 bases and J by 6 bases, 5 bases remained unmatched. The germline gives CDR1 SGHTA, CDR2 FQGNSA. The DNA of the CDR3 is TGTGCCAGCAGCTTAACCGGACAGGGTTATGAAAAACTGTTTTTT. Protein: CASSLTGQGYEKLFF.

The chain is built from TRBV7-2 and TRBJ2-3; 15 positions agree with TRBD2. This CDR3 has 17 residues. Germline V gene sequence: CDR1 SGHTA, CDR2 FQGNSA. The junction had 9 bases not matched to a gene; V was cut back by 5 bases and J by 6 bases. For the CDR3, the DNA is TGTGCCAGCAGCCTTCGGACTAGCGGGGGGGCGGAGGATACGCAGTATTTT. Translating it yields CASSLRTSGGAEDTQYF.

V and J are TRBV4-1 and TRBJ2-3, with D unclear. V lost 4 bases to trimming and J lost 6 bases, with 8 bases between them. This CDR3 region has 12 residues. CDR1 is MGHRA, CDR2 YSYEKL, per germline. For the CDR3, the DNA is TGCGCCAGCAGCCCCACCGGGGATACGCAGTATTTT. Translation: CASSPTGDTQYF.

The CDR3 DNA is TGTGCCAGCTCACCAGGATTTAGACAGGGCCTGAACACTGAAGCTTTCTTT. This gives the protein CASSPGFRQGLNTEAFF. The V gene is TRBV18, the J gene TRBJ1-1; 7 nucleotides match TRBD1. The CDR3 extends over 17 amino acids. The germline CDR1 and CDR2 sequences are KGHSH and LQKENI. V lost 2 bases to trimming and J lost 0 bases; unmatched junction nucleotides: 9.

This sequence joins TRBV11-2 and TRBJ2-7; TRBD2 matches at 7 bases. The CDR3 length is 17 residues. J was trimmed by 2 bases and V by 5 bases; bases with no gene match: 15. CDR1 is SGHAT, CDR2 FQNNGV, per germline. CDR3 in DNA: TGTGCCAGCAGCAATAGGAATATCGGGAGGCCTACCTACGAGCAGTACTTC. Residues: CASSNRNIGRPTYEQYF.